This passage covers 9 T cell receptor beta chains from one sample sequenced in a study of blood T cell repertoires in COVID-19. Sequenced by immunoSEQ multiplex PCR; TCRdb stores in-frame clones only, minus some. This table holds 150,000 or so clones, 80% to 90% found once. Sequencing input: peripheral blood. The receptors here all came from a man aged 18 to 29 with COVID-19, enrolled during active disease.

This chain links TRBV11-3 with TRBJ1-1; a possible D gene is TRBD1 (6 bases). The CDR3 loop spans 15 amino acids. Germline V gene lookup returns CDR1 SGHNT and CDR2 YENEEA. The V end lost 3 bases, the J end lost 3 bases, and 14 bases lay between the germline ends. The CDR3 nucleotides are TGTGCCAGCAGCTTCGATTCCCACAGGGACACTGAAGCTTTCTTT. Its protein product is CASSFDSHRDTEAFF.

The chain employs TRBV28 and TRBJ2-7; D ambiguous. The CDR3 is 14 residues long. Trimming took off 4 bases at V and 4 bases at J, with 14 bases between the two ends. Germline assignment: CDR1 MDHEN and CDR2 SYDVKM. The CDR3 nucleotides read TGTGCCAGCAGTTCGGGTGGGTCTGGGTACGAGCAGTACTTC. This translates into CASSSGGSGYEQYF.

The rearrangement joins TRBV29-1 to TRBJ2-1; 7 bases line up with TRBD1. The CDR3 totals 17 residues. From germline, CDR1 is SQVTM and CDR2 ANQGSEA. V was clipped by 5 bases and J by 8 bases; unmatched bases: 21. The CDR3, as DNA: TGCAGCGTTTTTTGGTTTACTGACCGGGACAGTAGGGATGAGCAGTTCTTC. The encoded protein is CSVFWFTDRDSRDEQFF.

This chain links TRBV11-2 with TRBJ1-1, with 8 bases matching TRBD1. The CDR3 spans 13 residues. Per the germline V gene, CDR1 is SGHAT and CDR2 is FQNNGV. Trimming removed 5 bases from V and 5 bases from J; junction bases left unmatched: 4. The CDR3 sequence is CASSTDRETEAFF. The CDR3 region has the DNA TGTGCCAGCAGCACGGACAGGGAGACTGAAGCTTTCTTT.

The chain's CDR3 is CASSLWQNTIYF. The CDR3 bases are TGTGCCAGCAGCTTGTGGCAAAACACCATATATTTT. The V call is TRBV5-6, the J call TRBJ1-3, with D unclear. The CDR3 has 12 residues. The V gene lost 1 base and the J gene lost 6 bases, with 5 bases spanning the gap. Germline V lookup: CDR1 SGHDT, CDR2 YYEEEE. Drawing the rest from reference TRBV5-6 and TRBJ1-3, the complete variable domain is DAGVTQSPTHLIKTRGQQVTLRCSPKSGHDTVSWYQQALGQGPQFIFQYYEEEERQRGNFPDRFSGHQFPNYSSELNVNALLLGDSALYLCASSLWQNTIYFGEGSWLTVV.

The rearrangement joins TRBV4-1 to TRBJ2-1, with 11 positions matching TRBD2. Unmatched junction bases numbered 8, after V lost 1 base and J lost 9 bases. This CDR3 region has 16 residues. The germline V gene encodes CDR1 MGHRA and CDR2 YSYEKL. The CDR3 nucleotides read TGCGCCAGCAGCCAAGTTCGGCTAGCGGGAGGCTTTGAGCAGTTCTTC. This sequence encodes CASSQVRLAGGFEQFF.

With respect to this clone: At one end, the junction sequence differs from germline, possibly due to a read error. The CDR3 reads CASSLSGRGLSVVSEKLLF. For the CDR3, the DNA is TGTGCCAGCAGTTTATCTGGCAGGGGGCTGAGTGTGGTGAGCGAAAAACTGCTTTTT. The rearrangement links TRBV28 to TRBJ1-4, with 8 bases lining up with TRBD1. The V gene's germline CDR1 is MDHEN and CDR2 SYDVKM. There are 19 residues in the CDR3. Full variable domain (remainder filled in from reference TRBV28 and TRBJ1-4): DVKVTQSSRYLVKRTGEKVFLECVQDMDHENMFWYRQDPGLGLRLIYFSYDVKMKEKGDIPEGYSVSREKKERFSLILESASTNQTSMYLCASSLSGRGLSVVSEKLLFGSGTQLSVL.

The rearrangement joins TRBV9 to TRBJ2-1; tentatively, D is TRBD1 (5 bases). The germline CDR1 and CDR2 sequences are SGDLS and YYNGEE. Between the trimmed V and J ends, which lost 2 bases and 5 bases, there was a span of 14 bases. The CDR3 has 15 residues. CDR3 protein: CASSVLGLTHNEQFF. The CDR3, as DNA: TGTGCCAGCAGCGTGCTGGGGCTAACTCACAATGAGCAGTTCTTC.

The chain employs TRBV24-1 and TRBJ2-1, with 13 bases aligning to TRBD2. The CDR3 has 16 residues. V shed 5 bases and J 7 bases; nucleotides not matched to a gene: 7. Germline V lookup: CDR1 KGHDR, CDR2 SFDVKD. The CDR3 loop is CATSGRTSGRLNEQFF. The CDR3 DNA reads TGTGCCACCAGTGGTAGGACTAGCGGGAGACTAAATGAGCAGTTCTTC.